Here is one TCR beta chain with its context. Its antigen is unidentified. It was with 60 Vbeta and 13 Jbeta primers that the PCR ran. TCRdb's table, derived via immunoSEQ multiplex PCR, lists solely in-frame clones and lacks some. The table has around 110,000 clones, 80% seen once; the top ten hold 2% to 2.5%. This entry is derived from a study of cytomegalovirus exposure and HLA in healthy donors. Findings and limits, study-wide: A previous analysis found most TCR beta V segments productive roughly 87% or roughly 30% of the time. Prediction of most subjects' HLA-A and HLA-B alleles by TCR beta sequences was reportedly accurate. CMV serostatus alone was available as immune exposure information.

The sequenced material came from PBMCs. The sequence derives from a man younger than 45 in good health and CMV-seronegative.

The CDR3 loop reads CASSPGTRAHEQYF. The CDR3 DNA reads as TGTGCCAGCTCACCCGGGACTAGAGCCCACGAGCAGTACTTC. The V and J genes are TRBV18 and TRBJ2-7; 8 positions match TRBD2. The V gene's germline CDR1 is KGHSH and CDR2 LQKENI. With V trimmed by 3 bases and J by 5 bases, 6 bases remained unmatched. This CDR3 is 14 amino acids long.